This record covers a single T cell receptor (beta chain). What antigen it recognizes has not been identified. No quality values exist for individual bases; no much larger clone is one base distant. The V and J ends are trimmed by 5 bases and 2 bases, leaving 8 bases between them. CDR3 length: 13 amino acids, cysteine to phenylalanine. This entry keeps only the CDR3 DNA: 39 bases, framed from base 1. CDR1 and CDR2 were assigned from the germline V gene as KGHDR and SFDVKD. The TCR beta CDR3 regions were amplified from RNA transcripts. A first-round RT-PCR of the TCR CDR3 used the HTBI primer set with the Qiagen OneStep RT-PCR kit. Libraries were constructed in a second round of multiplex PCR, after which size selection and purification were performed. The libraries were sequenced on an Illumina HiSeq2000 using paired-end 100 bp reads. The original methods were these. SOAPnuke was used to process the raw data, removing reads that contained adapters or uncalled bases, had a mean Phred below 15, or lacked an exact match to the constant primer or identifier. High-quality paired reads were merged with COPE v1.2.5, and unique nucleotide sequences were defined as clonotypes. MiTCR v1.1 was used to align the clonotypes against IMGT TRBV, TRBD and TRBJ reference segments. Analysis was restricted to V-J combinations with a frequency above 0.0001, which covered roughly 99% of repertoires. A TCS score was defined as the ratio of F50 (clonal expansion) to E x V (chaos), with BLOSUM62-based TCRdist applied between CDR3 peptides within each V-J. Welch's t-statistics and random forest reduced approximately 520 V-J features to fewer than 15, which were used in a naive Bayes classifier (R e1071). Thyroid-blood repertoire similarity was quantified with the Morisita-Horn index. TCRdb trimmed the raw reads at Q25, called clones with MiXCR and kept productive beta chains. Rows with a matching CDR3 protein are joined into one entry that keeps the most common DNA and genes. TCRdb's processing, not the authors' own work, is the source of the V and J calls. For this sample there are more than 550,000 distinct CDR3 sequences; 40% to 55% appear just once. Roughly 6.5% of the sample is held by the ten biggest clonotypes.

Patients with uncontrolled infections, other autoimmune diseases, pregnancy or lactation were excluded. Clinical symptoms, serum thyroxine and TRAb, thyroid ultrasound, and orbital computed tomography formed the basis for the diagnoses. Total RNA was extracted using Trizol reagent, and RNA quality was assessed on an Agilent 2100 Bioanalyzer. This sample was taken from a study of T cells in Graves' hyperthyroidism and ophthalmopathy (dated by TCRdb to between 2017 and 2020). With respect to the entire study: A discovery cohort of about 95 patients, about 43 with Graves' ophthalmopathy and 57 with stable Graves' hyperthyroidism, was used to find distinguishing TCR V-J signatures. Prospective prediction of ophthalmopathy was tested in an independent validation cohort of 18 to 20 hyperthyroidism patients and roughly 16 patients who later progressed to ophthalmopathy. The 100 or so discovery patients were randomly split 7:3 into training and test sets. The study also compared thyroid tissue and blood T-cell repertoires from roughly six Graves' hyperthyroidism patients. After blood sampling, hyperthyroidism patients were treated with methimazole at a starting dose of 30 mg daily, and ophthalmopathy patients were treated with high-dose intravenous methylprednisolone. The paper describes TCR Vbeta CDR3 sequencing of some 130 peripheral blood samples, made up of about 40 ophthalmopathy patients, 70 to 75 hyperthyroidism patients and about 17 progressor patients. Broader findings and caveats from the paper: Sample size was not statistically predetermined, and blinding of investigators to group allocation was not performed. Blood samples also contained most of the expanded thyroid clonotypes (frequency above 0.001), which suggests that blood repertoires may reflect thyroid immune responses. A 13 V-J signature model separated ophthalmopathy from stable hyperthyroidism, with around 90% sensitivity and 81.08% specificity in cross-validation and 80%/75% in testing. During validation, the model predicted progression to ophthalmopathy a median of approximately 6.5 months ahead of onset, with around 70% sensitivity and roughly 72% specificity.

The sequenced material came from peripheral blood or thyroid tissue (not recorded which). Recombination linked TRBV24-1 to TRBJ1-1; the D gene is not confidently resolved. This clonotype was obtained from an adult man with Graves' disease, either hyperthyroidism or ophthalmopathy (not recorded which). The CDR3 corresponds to CATSGRENTEAFF. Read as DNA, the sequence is TGTGCCACCAGTGGCCGGGAAAACACTGAAGCTTTCTTT.